Presented here are 8 T cell receptor beta chains from one specimen sequenced in a study of T cells after yellow fever vaccination. From the 5' RACE reads, TCRdb called clonotypes with MiXCR, one entry per CDR3 protein. The sample lists 300,000 to 450,000 distinct CDR3 sequences; roughly 8.6% were seen once. Sequenced here: PBMCs, sampled around 45 days after the first yellow fever vaccination. These TCRs come from a man between 18 and 29 years old who received the YFV17D yellow fever vaccine.

The rearrangement links TRBV6-1 to TRBJ2-1; TRBD1 aligns across 7 bases. There are 15 residues in the CDR3. CDR1 is MNHNS, CDR2 SASEGT, per germline. The V and J ends lost 6 bases and 8 bases, in that order; junction bases with no gene match: 13. In DNA, the CDR3 is TGTGCCAGCAGGGGATTGACAGGGCCTGGGGATGAGCAGTTCTTC. Its translation is CASRGLTGPGDEQFF.

The V gene is TRBV18, the J gene TRBJ2-3; TRBD2 is a possible D gene (5 bases). Per germline, CDR1 KGHSH and CDR2 LQKENI. V dropped 6 bases and J dropped 3 bases, with 16 bases sitting between them. The CDR3 has 15 residues. The CDR3 DNA follows: TGTGCCAGCTCGCGTACTTATGAGGGTACAGATACGCAGTATTTT. It codes for CASSRTYEGTDTQYF.

A word on this clonotype: The junction departs from germline at one end; a sequencing error may be responsible. This chain links TRBV5-1 with TRBJ1-2; D not resolved. Per germline, CDR1 SGHRS and CDR2 YFSETQ. The CDR3 is 15 residues long. The CDR3 DNA reads TGCGCCAGCAGCCCGGAGGGAAGATTGGCCTATGGCTACTCCTTC. Translation gives CASSPEGRLAYGYSF. The variable domain in full, completed from reference TRBV5-1 and TRBJ1-2, reads KAGVTQTPRYLIKTRGQQVTLSCSPISGHRSVSWYQQTPGQGLQFLFEYFSETQRNKGNFPGRFSGRQFSNSRSEMNVSTLELGDSALYLCASSPEGRLAYGYSFGSGTRLTVV.

The chain has TRBV6-1 and TRBJ2-7, with unresolved D. V was trimmed by 2 bases and J by 1 base, leaving 9 bases between them. The CDR3 has 14 residues. The germline gives CDR1 MNHNS, CDR2 SASEGT. The CDR3 region is CASSEPTRSYEQYF. The CDR3 bases are TGTGCCAGCAGTGAACCGACAAGGTCCTACGAGCAGTACTTC.

The chain is built from TRBV2 and TRBJ2-6; D is perhaps TRBD1 (5 bases). The CDR3 has 14 amino acids. The V and J ends lost 4 bases and 4 bases respectively, with 8 bases between them. Germline CDR1 SNHLY, CDR2 FYNNEI. Here the CDR3 DNA reads TGTGCCAGCAGTGCAGGGTACGGGGCCAACGTCCTGACTTTC. This codes for CASSAGYGANVLTF.

This clonotype was seen ten or more times. This chain connects TRBV5-5 to TRBJ1-5; D is perhaps TRBD1 (6 bases). Germline V lookup: CDR1 SGHKS, CDR2 YYEKEE (reference sequence). This CDR3 comprises 15 residues. V gave up 2 bases and J gave up 3 bases, with 12 bases separating them. CDR3 sequence: CASSFSQGSNQPQHF. The CDR3 coding sequence is TGTGCCAGCAGCTTTTCACAGGGATCCAATCAGCCCCAGCATTTT.

This clonotype was observed a few times. The gene calls are TRBV6-2 or TRBV6-3 and TRBJ1-5; 9 nucleotides match TRBD1. The CDR3 sequence is 16 residues long. J was trimmed by 3 bases and V by 5 bases; bases with no gene match: 8. The germline V gene encodes CDR1 MNHEY and CDR2 SVGEGT. The CDR3 loop is CASSPWTGEYNQPQHF. CDR3 coding DNA: TGTGCCAGCAGTCCTTGGACAGGGGAGTACAATCAGCCCCAGCATTTT.

The chain is built from TRBV9 and TRBJ1-2; a weak D match, TRBD1 (6 bases). CDR1 is SGDLS, CDR2 YYNGEE, per germline. The CDR3 has 14 residues. V was pared by 4 bases and J by 5 bases, with 15 bases between. The CDR3 here is CASSPGTRLYGYTF. CDR3 bases: TGTGCCAGCAGCCCTGGGACAAGGTTATATGGCTACACCTTC.